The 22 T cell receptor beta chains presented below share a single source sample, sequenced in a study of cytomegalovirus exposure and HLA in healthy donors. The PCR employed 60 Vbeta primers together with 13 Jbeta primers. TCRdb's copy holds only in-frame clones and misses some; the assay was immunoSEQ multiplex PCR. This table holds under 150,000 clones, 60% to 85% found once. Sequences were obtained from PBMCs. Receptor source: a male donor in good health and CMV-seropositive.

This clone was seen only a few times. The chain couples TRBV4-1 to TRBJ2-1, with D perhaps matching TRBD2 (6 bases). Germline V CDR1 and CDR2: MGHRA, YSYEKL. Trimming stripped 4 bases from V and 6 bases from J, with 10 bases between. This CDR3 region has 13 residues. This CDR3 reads CASSLWRGNEQFF. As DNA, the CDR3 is TGCGCCAGCAGCCTTTGGCGGGGCAATGAGCAGTTCTTC.

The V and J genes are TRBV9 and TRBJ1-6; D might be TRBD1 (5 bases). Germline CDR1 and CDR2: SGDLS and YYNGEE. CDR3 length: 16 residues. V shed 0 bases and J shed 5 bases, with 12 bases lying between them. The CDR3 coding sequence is TGTGCCAGCAGCGTAGGGTGGGGAGGGGATAATTCACCCCTCCACTTT. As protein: CASSVGWGGDNSPLHF.

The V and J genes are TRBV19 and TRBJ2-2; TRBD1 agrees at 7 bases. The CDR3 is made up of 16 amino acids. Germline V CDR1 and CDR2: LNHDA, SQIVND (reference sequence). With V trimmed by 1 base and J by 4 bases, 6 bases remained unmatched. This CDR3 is CASSIGQGVGTGELFF. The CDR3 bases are TGTGCCAGTAGTATAGGGCAGGGGGTAGGCACCGGGGAGCTGTTTTTT. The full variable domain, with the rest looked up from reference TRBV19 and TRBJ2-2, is DGGITQSPKYLFRKEGQNVTLSCEQNLNHDAMYWYRQDPGQGLRLIYYSQIVNDFQKGDIAEGYSVSREKKESFPLTVTSAQKNPTAFYLCASSIGQGVGTGELFFGEGSRLTVL.

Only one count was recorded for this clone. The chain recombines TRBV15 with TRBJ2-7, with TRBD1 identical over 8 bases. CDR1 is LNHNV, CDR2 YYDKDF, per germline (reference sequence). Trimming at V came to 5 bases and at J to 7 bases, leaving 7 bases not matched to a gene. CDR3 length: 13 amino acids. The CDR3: CATSGGQGREQYF. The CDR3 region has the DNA TGTGCCACCAGCGGAGGACAGGGACGGGAGCAGTACTTC.

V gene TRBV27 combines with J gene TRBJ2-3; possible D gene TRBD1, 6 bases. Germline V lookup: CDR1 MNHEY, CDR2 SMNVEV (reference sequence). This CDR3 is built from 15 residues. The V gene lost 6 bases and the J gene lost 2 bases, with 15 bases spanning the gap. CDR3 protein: CASSAGQPNTDTQYF. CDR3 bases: TGTGCCAGCAGCGCTGGACAGCCAAACACAGATACGCAGTATTTT.

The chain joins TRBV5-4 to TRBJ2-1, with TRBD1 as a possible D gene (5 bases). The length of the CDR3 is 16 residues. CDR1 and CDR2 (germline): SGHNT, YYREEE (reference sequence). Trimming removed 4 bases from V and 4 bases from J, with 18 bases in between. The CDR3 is CASSTQKGLEYNEQFF. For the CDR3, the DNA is TGTGCCAGCAGCACCCAGAAGGGGCTAGAATACAATGAGCAGTTCTTC. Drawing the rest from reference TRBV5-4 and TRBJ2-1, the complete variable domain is ETGVTQSPTHLIKTRGQQVTLRCSSQSGHNTVSWYQQALGQGPQFIFQYYREEENGRGNFPPRFSGLQFPNYSSELNVNALELDDSALYLCASSTQKGLEYNEQFFGPGTRLTVL.

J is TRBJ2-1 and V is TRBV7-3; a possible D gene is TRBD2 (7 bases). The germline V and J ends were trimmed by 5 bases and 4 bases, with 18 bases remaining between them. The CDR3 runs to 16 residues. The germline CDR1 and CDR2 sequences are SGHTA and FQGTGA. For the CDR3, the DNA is TGTGCCAGCAGCCACGTAGGGGGTAGCGGGTACAATGAGCAGTTCTTC. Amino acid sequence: CASSHVGGSGYNEQFF.

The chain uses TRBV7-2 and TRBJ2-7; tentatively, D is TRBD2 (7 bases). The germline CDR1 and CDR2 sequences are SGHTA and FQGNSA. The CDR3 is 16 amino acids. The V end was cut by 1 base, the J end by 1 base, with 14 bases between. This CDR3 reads CASSLEGGVKSYEQYF. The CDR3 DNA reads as TGTGCCAGCAGCTTAGAGGGGGGGGTTAAGTCCTACGAGCAGTACTTC.

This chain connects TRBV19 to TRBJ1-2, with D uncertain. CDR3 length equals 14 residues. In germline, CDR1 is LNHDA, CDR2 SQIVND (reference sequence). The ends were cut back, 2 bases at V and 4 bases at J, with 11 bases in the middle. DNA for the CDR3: TGTGCCAGTAGTATATTCGCCTATAGCTATGGCTACACCTTC. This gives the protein CASSIFAYSYGYTF. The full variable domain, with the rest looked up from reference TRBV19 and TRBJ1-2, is DGGITQSPKYLFRKEGQNVTLSCEQNLNHDAMYWYRQDPGQGLRLIYYSQIVNDFQKGDIAEGYSVSREKKESFPLTVTSAQKNPTAFYLCASSIFAYSYGYTFGSGTRLTVV.

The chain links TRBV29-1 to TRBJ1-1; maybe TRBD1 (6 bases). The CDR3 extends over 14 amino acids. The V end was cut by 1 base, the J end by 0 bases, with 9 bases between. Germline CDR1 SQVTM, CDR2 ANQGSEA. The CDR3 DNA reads TGCAGCGTTGAAGCCGGGACAATGAACACTGAAGCTTTCTTT. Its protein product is CSVEAGTMNTEAFF.

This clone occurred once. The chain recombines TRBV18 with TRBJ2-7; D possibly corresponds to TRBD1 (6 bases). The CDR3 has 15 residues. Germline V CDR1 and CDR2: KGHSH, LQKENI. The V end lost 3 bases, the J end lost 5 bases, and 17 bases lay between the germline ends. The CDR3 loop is CASSPVPGQGNEQYF. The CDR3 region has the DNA TGTGCCAGCTCACCCGTCCCAGGGCAGGGGAACGAGCAGTACTTC.

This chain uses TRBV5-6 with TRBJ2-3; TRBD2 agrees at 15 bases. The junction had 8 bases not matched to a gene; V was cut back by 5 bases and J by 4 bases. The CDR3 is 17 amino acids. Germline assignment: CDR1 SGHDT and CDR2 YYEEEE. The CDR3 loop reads CASRRWTSGGASDTQYF. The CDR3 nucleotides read TGTGCCAGCAGGAGATGGACTAGCGGGGGGGCATCAGATACGCAGTATTTT.

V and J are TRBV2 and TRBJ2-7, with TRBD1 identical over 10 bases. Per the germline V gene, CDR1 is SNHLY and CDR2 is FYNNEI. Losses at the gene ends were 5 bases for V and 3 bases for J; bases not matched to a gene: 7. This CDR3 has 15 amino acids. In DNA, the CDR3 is TGTGCCAGCAGTTACCGTGGGACAGGGGACTACGAGCAGTACTTC. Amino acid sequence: CASSYRGTGDYEQYF.

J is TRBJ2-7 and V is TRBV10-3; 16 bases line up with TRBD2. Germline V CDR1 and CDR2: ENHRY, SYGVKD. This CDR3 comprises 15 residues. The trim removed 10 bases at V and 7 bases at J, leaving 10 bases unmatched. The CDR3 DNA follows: TGTGCCAGCCAAGGGACTAGCGGGGGGGCAGTAGAGCAGTACTTC. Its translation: CASQGTSGGAVEQYF.

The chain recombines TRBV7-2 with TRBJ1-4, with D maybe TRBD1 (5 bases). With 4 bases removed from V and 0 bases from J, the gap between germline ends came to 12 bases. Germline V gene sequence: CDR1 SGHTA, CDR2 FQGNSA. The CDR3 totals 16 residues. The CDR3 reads CASSSRQIATNEKLFF. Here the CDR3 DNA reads TGTGCCAGCAGCTCACGACAGATAGCAACTAATGAAAAACTGTTTTTT. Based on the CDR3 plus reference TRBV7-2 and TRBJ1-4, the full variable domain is GAGVSQSPSNKVTEKGKDVELRCDPISGHTALYWYRQSLGQGLEFLIYFQGNSAPDKSGLPSDRFSAERTGGSVSTLTIQRTQQEDSAVYLCASSSRQIATNEKLFFGSGTQLSVL.

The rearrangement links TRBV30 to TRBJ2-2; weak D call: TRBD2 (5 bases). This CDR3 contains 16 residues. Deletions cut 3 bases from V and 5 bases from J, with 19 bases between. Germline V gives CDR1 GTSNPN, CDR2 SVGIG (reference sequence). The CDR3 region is CAWRGWRAVRTGELFF. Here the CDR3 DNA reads TGTGCCTGGAGGGGGTGGCGGGCCGTGAGGACCGGGGAGCTGTTTTTT.

The CDR3 spells CASSWRPGGEKLFF. CDR3 sequence (DNA): TGCGCCAGCAGCTGGAGGCCAGGGGGTGAAAAACTGTTTTTT. The chain couples TRBV5-1 to TRBJ1-4; 7 bases are shared with TRBD1. The CDR3 extends over 14 amino acids. V lost 3 bases, J lost 7 bases, and 6 bases stayed unmatched. Germline CDR1 SGHRS, CDR2 YFSETQ.

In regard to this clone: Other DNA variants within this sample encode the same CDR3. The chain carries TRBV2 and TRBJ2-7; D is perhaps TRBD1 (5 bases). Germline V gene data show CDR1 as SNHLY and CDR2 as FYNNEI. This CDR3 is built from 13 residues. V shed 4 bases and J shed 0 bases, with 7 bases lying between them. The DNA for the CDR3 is TGTGCCAGCAGTGCCGACAGCTCCTACGAGCAGTACTTC. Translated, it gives CASSADSSYEQYF. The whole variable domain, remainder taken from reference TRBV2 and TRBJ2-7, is EPEVTQTPSHQVTQMGQEVILRCVPISNHLYFYWYRQILGQKVEFLVSFYNNEISEKSEIFDDQFSVERPDGSNFTLKIRSTKLEDSAMYFCASSADSSYEQYFGPGTRLTVT.

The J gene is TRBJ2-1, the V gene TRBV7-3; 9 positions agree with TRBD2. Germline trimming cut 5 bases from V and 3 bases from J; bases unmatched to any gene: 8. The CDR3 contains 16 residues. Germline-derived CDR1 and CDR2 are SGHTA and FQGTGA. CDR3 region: CASSRTGGGDYNEQFF. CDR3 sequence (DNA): TGTGCCAGCAGCCGAACGGGCGGGGGGGACTACAATGAGCAGTTCTTC. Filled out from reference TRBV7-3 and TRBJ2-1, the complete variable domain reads GAGVSQTPSNKVTEKGKYVELRCDPISGHTALYWYRQSLGQGPEFLIYFQGTGAADDSGLPNDRFFAVRPEGSVSTLKIQRTERGDSAVYLCASSRTGGGDYNEQFFGPGTRLTVL.

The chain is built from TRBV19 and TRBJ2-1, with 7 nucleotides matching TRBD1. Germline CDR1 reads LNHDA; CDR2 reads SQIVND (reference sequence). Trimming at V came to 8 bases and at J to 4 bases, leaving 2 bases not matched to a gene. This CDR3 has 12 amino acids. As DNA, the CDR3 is TGTGCCAGTCAGGGGGAATACAATGAGCAGTTCTTC. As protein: CASQGEYNEQFF. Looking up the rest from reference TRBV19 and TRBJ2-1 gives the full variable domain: DGGITQSPKYLFRKEGQNVTLSCEQNLNHDAMYWYRQDPGQGLRLIYYSQIVNDFQKGDIAEGYSVSREKKESFPLTVTSAQKNPTAFYLCASQGEYNEQFFGPGTRLTVL.

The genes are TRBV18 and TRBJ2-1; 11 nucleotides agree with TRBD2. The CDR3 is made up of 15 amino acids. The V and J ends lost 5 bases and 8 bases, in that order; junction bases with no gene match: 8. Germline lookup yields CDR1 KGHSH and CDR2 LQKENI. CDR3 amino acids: CASSSSGTSGDEQFF. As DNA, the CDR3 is TGTGCCAGCTCATCCTCCGGGACTAGCGGCGATGAGCAGTTCTTC.

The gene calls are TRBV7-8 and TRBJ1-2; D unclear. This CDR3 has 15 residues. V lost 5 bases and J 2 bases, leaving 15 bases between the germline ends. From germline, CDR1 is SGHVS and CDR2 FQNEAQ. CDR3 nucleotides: TGTGCCAGCAGCCCTCGGAACAGATGGAACTATGGCTACACCTTC. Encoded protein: CASSPRNRWNYGYTF.